These 6 T cell receptor beta chains originate from one sample sequenced in a study of T cell repertoires in aging, cancer and after chemotherapy. Peripheral blood genomic DNA, not sorted cells or RNA, was the template. Multiplex touch-down PCR with TRB-A/B primers amplified rearranged V-D-J TRB sequences. Using its own MiXCR run on the multiplex PCR reads, TCRdb lists one record per CDR3 protein. The sample yields 860 or so distinct CDR3 sequences, about a fifth seen once. What was sequenced was blood. These receptors were obtained from a human donor with a blood cancer.

By share, this clonotype ranks as medium-sized. The chain joins TRBV12-3 or TRBV12-4 to TRBJ2-4, with 14 bases fitting TRBD2. The CDR3 covers 16 residues. The junction had 7 bases not matched to a gene; V was cut back by 6 bases and J by 6 bases. The CDR3 DNA reads as TGTGCCAGCAGGCGGCCGACTAGCGGGAGGGCAAACATTCAGTACTTC. Residues: CASRRPTSGRANIQYF.

This clonotype is medium-sized within its sample. The chain couples TRBV5-1 to TRBJ2-7; TRBD1 agrees at 9 bases. The CDR3 covers 14 residues. Germline CDR1 reads SGHRS; CDR2 reads YFSETQ. With 4 bases clipped from V and 6 bases from J, the junction kept 8 bases outside the gene matches. In nucleotides, the CDR3 is TGCGCCAGCAGCGTCCCGGGACAGGGACTCGAGCAGTACTTC. This sequence encodes CASSVPGQGLEQYF.

Judged by abundance, this clonotype is medium-sized. This chain connects TRBV5-4 to TRBJ2-1; 8 positions match TRBD1. After removal of 4 bases from V and 9 bases from J, the junction contained 6 bases not matched to a gene. Germline CDR1 reads SGHNT; CDR2 reads YYREEE (reference sequence). The CDR3 has 13 residues. CDR3 in amino acids: CASSPWTGSEQFF. CDR3 DNA sequence: TGTGCCAGCAGCCCCTGGACAGGGTCTGAGCAGTTCTTC.

This clonotype is categorized as large. Written as DNA, the CDR3 is TGTGCCAGTAGTATATCGGAACAGGGACTTGAAGCTTTCTTT. Residues: CASSISEQGLEAFF. V gene TRBV19 combines with J gene TRBJ1-1; D is possibly TRBD1 (6 bases). Trimming pared 2 bases from V and 7 bases from J, leaving 14 bases between. In germline, CDR1 is LNHDA, CDR2 SQIVND (reference sequence). The length of the CDR3 is 14 residues.

This clonotype rates as medium-sized. The V call is TRBV20-1, the J call TRBJ2-1; 13 bases align to TRBD2. The CDR3 runs to 14 residues. V lost 1 base to trimming and J lost 7 bases; unmatched junction nucleotides: 1. The germline V gene encodes CDR1 DFQATT and CDR2 SNEGSKA (reference sequence). CDR3 coding DNA: TGCAGTGCTAGAGCGGGACTAGCGGGGAATGAGCAGTTCTTC. Translation: CSARAGLAGNEQFF.

The chain combines TRBV25-1 with TRBJ2-3; possible D gene TRBD1, 5 bases. The germline CDR1 and CDR2 sequences are MGHDK and SYGVNS. This CDR3 comprises 17 residues. Trimming removed 6 bases from V and 0 bases from J, with 19 bases in between. This CDR3 reads CASSPPKEQGSTDTQYF. In DNA form, the CDR3 reads TGTGCCAGCAGCCCACCTAAAGAGCAGGGTAGCACAGATACGCAGTATTTT.